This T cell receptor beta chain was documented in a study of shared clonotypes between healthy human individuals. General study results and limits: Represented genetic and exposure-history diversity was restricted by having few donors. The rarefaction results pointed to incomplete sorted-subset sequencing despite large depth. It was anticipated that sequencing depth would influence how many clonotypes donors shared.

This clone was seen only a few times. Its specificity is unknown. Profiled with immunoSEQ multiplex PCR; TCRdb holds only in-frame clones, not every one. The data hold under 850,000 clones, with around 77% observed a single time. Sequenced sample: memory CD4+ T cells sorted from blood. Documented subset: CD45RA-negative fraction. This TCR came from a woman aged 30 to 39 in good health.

CDR3 bases: TGTGCCAGCACCTCCGGGACAGGGGGCGAGACCCAGTACTTC. Its translation is CASTSGTGGETQYF. The chain employs TRBV28 and TRBJ2-5, with TRBD1 identical over 12 bases. The CDR3 totals 14 residues. Germline-derived CDR1 and CDR2 are MDHEN and SYDVKM. V lost 7 bases to trimming and J lost 5 bases; unmatched junction nucleotides: 5.